This record covers a single T cell receptor beta chain. Its cognate antigen is unknown. Sequencing was performed with immunoSEQ multiplex PCR; in TCRdb, only in-frame clones are kept and a portion is missing. The data hold around 200,000 clones, with 90% to 95% observed a single time. Germline lookup yields CDR1 MNHEY and CDR2 SMNVEV (reference sequence). Deletions cut 6 bases from V and 4 bases from J, with 15 bases between. The CDR3 runs to 14 residues. This sample was included in a study of T cell responses to AZD1222 COVID-19 vaccine. Study results and limitations: At baseline, seropositivity was found in only six or seven AZD1222 recipients. Unmutated variant regions are reportedly targeted by nearly half of spike-specific TCRs. The sample set comprised mostly white British donors with more females, and clonal diversity was possibly underestimated. The CD4 TCRs associated with vaccination extended across spike and predominated at 160-218 and 743-854.

The clonotype was recovered from an adult in good health. This chain links TRBV27 with TRBJ1-1, with D maybe TRBD1 (5 bases). The material was peripheral blood, obtained on day 0 of AZD1222 vaccination. The CDR3 region has the DNA TGTGCCAGCAGCCCCCTGGGGGTAACCACTGAAGCTTTCTTT. Translated, it gives CASSPLGVTTEAFF.